The 29 T cell receptor beta chains reported below all come from one sample, sequenced in a study of OX40 agonist ivuxolimab in advanced cancers. Profiled with immunoSEQ multiplex PCR; TCRdb holds only in-frame clones, not every one. The sample contains approximately 65,000 clones, about nine tenths of which appear only once. Sequenced material: CD4+ or CD8+ T cells sorted from blood, taken in a trial of the OX40 agonist ivuxolimab. The receptors here all came from an adult with an advanced solid tumor such as melanoma, head and neck, liver or kidney cancer.

CDR3 amino acids: CASSLEASGTPYEQYF. The CDR3 nucleotides read TGCGCCAGCAGCTTGGAGGCTAGCGGGACCCCCTACGAGCAGTACTTC. J is TRBJ2-7 and V is TRBV5-1; 9 bases map to TRBD2. The CDR3 has 16 amino acids. Losses at the gene ends were 0 bases for V and 2 bases for J; bases not matched to a gene: 6. Germline-derived CDR1 and CDR2 are SGHRS and YFSETQ.

The chain joins TRBV28 to TRBJ2-7, with TRBD2 as a possible D gene (6 bases). V lost 7 bases, J lost 6 bases, and 16 bases lay in between. Germline CDR1 and CDR2: MDHEN and SYDVKM. The CDR3 runs to 13 residues. The CDR3 region has the DNA TGTGCCAGCACCTGGGGGGTCCTAGGCGAGCAGTACTTC. Translated: CASTWGVLGEQYF.

V usage is TRBV19 and J usage is TRBJ2-1, with 9 bases fitting TRBD1. Germline values: CDR1 LNHDA, CDR2 SQIVND (reference sequence). V shed 7 bases and J 7 bases; nucleotides not matched to a gene: 8. The CDR3 spans 14 residues. The CDR3 sequence: CASTYRDRANEQFF. For the CDR3, the DNA is TGTGCCAGTACCTATCGGGACAGGGCGAATGAGCAGTTCTTC.

This clone has just one count. The chain has TRBV18 and TRBJ2-2; 7 nucleotides align to TRBD1. CDR1 is KGHSH, CDR2 LQKENI, per germline. The length of the CDR3 is 17 residues. Losses at the gene ends were 0 bases for V and 5 bases for J; bases not matched to a gene: 9. The CDR3 nucleotides are TGTGCCAGCTCACCACCGAACAGGGGCGCGGTAACCGGGGAGCTGTTTTTT. Its protein product is CASSPPNRGAVTGELFF. Supplemented by reference TRBV18 and TRBJ2-2, the full variable domain reads NAGVMQNPRHLVRRRGQEARLRCSPMKGHSHVYWYRQLPEEGLKFMVYLQKENIIDESGMPKERFSAEFPKEGPSILRIQQVVRGDSAAYFCASSPPNRGAVTGELFFGEGSRLTVL.

The chain joins TRBV9 to TRBJ2-7; 9 positions match TRBD2. CDR3 length equals 16 residues. The germline V gene has CDR1 SGDLS and CDR2 YYNGEE. V dropped 2 bases and J dropped 0; count of bases not matched to a gene: 6. The CDR3 spells CASSVSSGDGSYEQYF. In DNA, the CDR3 is TGTGCCAGCAGCGTCTCTAGCGGGGACGGCTCCTACGAGCAGTACTTC.

This clone has only a few counts. V is TRBV20-1 and J is TRBJ1-2; D is unresolved. Germline assignment: CDR1 DFQATT and CDR2 SNEGSKA (reference sequence). This CDR3 spans 11 amino acids. The V end was cut by 5 bases, the J end by 3 bases, with 7 bases between. CDR3 nucleotides: TGCAGTGCTCAGGACGACTATGGCTACACCTTC. Translation: CSAQDDYGYTF.

The gene calls are TRBV20-1 and TRBJ2-5; 9 positions match TRBD2. CDR1 is DFQATT and CDR2 is SNEGSKA in the germline V gene (reference sequence). V dropped 6 bases and J dropped 11; count of bases not matched to a gene: 7. The CDR3 loop spans 11 amino acids. CDR3 nucleotides: TGCAGTGCGCCAAGACTAGCGGCTCAGTACTTC. Amino acid sequence: CSAPRLAAQYF.

This clone is termed medium-sized (0.01 to 0.1%). This chain uses TRBV6-1 with TRBJ2-2, with no clear D. Germline V gene sequence: CDR1 MNHNS, CDR2 SASEGT. The CDR3 is made up of 17 amino acids. V was shortened by 4 bases and J by 1 base, with 16 bases between the two germline ends. CDR3 coding DNA: TGTGCCAGCAGTGGGTGGTGGGCACAGCTGAACACCGGGGAGCTGTTTTTT. It is translated as CASSGWWAQLNTGELFF.

V is TRBV5-6 and J is TRBJ2-5; 10 bases align to TRBD2. The CDR3 is 17 residues long. V gave up 4 bases and J gave up 2 bases; unmatched junction bases: 11. Germline CDR1 is SGHDT and CDR2 is YYEEEE. This CDR3 reads CASSLGLAALDQETQYF. CDR3 nucleotide sequence: TGTGCCAGCAGCCTAGGACTAGCGGCCTTAGATCAAGAGACCCAGTACTTC.

The J gene is TRBJ1-2, the V gene TRBV28; D is unresolved. This CDR3 spans 14 amino acids. With 4 bases removed from V and 2 bases from J, the gap between germline ends came to 11 bases. Looked up from germline, CDR1 is MDHEN and CDR2 is SYDVKM. The CDR3 bases are TGTGCCAGCAGTTCGGGTGTGGAAAACTATGGCTACACCTTC. Translation: CASSSGVENYGYTF.

On this clone itself: At one boundary the junction diverges from the germline segment, which might be a read error. The same CDR3 is also encoded by other DNA sequences in this sample. This rearrangement joins TRBV6-6 to TRBJ2-7, with TRBD1 identical over 9 bases. Germline CDR1 and CDR2: MNHNY and SVGAGI (reference sequence). The CDR3 contains 14 residues. The CDR3 DNA follows: TGCGCCAGCAGTTCCCGGGACAGGGCTGGTGAGCAGTACTTC. It specifies CASSSRDRAGEQYF.

The chain combines TRBV7-9 with TRBJ2-1; TRBD2 agrees at 10 bases. Germline loops: CDR1 SEHNR, CDR2 FQNEAQ (reference sequence). Trimming at V came to 6 bases and at J to 6 bases, leaving 5 bases not matched to a gene. The CDR3 has 14 amino acids. The CDR3 DNA follows: TGTGCCAGCAGGTCCAGCGGGAGGGCCAATGAGCAGTTCTTC. Translating gives CASRSSGRANEQFF.

Comments on this clone: The same CDR3 also results from other DNA sequences found in this sample. The rearrangement links TRBV14 to TRBJ2-5, with TRBD2 as a possible D gene (5 bases). Germline lookup yields CDR1 SGHDN and CDR2 FVKESK. V was trimmed by 1 base and J by 7 bases, leaving 10 bases between them. The CDR3 sequence is 13 residues long. The CDR3 is CASSQGARGTQYF. The CDR3 coding sequence is TGTGCCAGCAGCCAAGGGGCCCGGGGGACCCAGTACTTC.

The chain couples TRBV7-2 to TRBJ2-3, with D maybe TRBD1 (6 bases). CDR1 SGHTA and CDR2 FQGNSA come from the germline V gene. Trimming took off 3 bases at V and 4 bases at J, with 11 bases between the two ends. The CDR3 covers 14 residues. The CDR3 coding sequence is TGTGCCAGCAGCTTTACAGGGTTAGCAGATACGCAGTATTTT. Translation: CASSFTGLADTQYF. Filled out from reference TRBV7-2 and TRBJ2-3, the complete variable domain reads GAGVSQSPSNKVTEKGKDVELRCDPISGHTALYWYRQSLGQGLEFLIYFQGNSAPDKSGLPSDRFSAERTGGSVSTLTIQRTQQEDSAVYLCASSFTGLADTQYFGPGTRLTVL.

V gene TRBV9 combines with J gene TRBJ2-3, with D possibly TRBD1 on 6 matching bases. Trimming left V 0 bases short and J 7 bases short, with 9 bases between. CDR3 length equals 13 residues. Germline lookup yields CDR1 SGDLS and CDR2 YYNGEE. The CDR3 spells CASSVVRGNTQYF. Written as DNA, the CDR3 is TGTGCCAGCAGCGTAGTGAGGGGGAATACGCAGTATTTT.

This chain links TRBV7-6 with TRBJ2-5; no clear D gene. CDR1 and CDR2 from the germline V gene are SGHVS and FNYEAQ. V was clipped by 8 bases and J by 1 base, with 14 bases between them. This CDR3 has 14 residues. CDR3: CASGHTEAQETQYF. For the CDR3, the DNA is TGTGCCAGCGGGCATACAGAGGCCCAAGAGACCCAGTACTTC.

This rearrangement joins TRBV28 to TRBJ2-1; 9 bases align to TRBD1. This CDR3 is 17 amino acids long. Trimming removed 2 bases from V and 2 bases from J; junction bases left unmatched: 7. The germline CDR1 and CDR2 sequences are MDHEN and SYDVKM. CDR3 sequence (DNA): TGTGCCAGCAGTTTAATCGCCGGGACAGGGCCCTACAATGAGCAGTTCTTC. Translation: CASSLIAGTGPYNEQFF.

The chain combines TRBV4-2 with TRBJ2-5, with 7 bases aligning to TRBD1. The J call may be mistaken, given a closer DNA end match to TRBJ2-7. The CDR3 sequence is 16 residues long. From germline, CDR1 is LGHNA and CDR2 YNFKEQ. The CDR3: CASSQDLTTGPYEQYF. In nucleotides, the CDR3 is TGTGCCAGCAGCCAAGACCTTACGACAGGGCCCTACGAGCAGTACTTC.

The chain couples TRBV27 to TRBJ2-7; TRBD1 matches 7 bases. The CDR3 covers 15 residues. CDR1 is MNHEY, CDR2 SMNVEV, per germline (reference sequence). V trimming: 3 bases; J trimming: 0 bases; junction bases outside the gene matches: 5. The CDR3 reads CASSFRQGSSYEQYF. In DNA, the CDR3 is TGTGCCAGCAGTTTCAGACAGGGCAGCTCCTACGAGCAGTACTTC.

The V gene is TRBV29-1, the J gene TRBJ2-1; D is possibly TRBD1 or TRBD2 (5 bases each). Germline-derived CDR1 and CDR2 are SQVTM and ANQGSEA. The V and J ends lost 4 bases and 5 bases respectively, with 12 bases between them. The CDR3 is 13 amino acids. The CDR3, as DNA: TGCAGCGTTGGTCCAGGGAGTAACAATGAGCAGTTCTTC. Translation: CSVGPGSNNEQFF.

The chain combines TRBV9 with TRBJ2-2; D is unclear. The CDR3 is made up of 12 amino acids. V lost 0 bases to trimming and J lost 7 bases, with 4 bases between them. Germline lookup yields CDR1 SGDLS and CDR2 YYNGEE. The CDR3 DNA follows: TGTGCCAGCAGCGTAGTGGGCGGGGAGCTGTTTTTT. It translates to CASSVVGGELFF. Together with reference TRBV9 and TRBJ2-2, the CDR3 gives the full variable domain: DSGVTQTPKHLITATGQRVTLRCSPRSGDLSVYWYQQSLDQGLQFLIQYYNGEERAKGNILERFSAQQFPDLHSELNLSSLELGDSALYFCASSVVGGELFFGEGSRLTVL.

V and J are TRBV6-1 and TRBJ1-2; 8 bases are a match to TRBD1. V lost 3 bases to trimming and J lost 6 bases; unmatched junction nucleotides: 3. The germline V gene encodes CDR1 MNHNS and CDR2 SASEGT. The CDR3 spans 13 residues. This CDR3 reads CASSETGEDGYTF. CDR3 sequence (DNA): TGTGCCAGCAGTGAGACAGGGGAGGATGGCTACACCTTC.

This sequence joins TRBV19 and TRBJ2-5; TRBD1 or TRBD2 may be the D gene (6 bases each). V was shortened by 9 bases and J by 5 bases, with 28 bases between the two germline ends. The germline gives CDR1 LNHDA, CDR2 SQIVND (reference sequence). This CDR3 contains 17 residues. In DNA, the CDR3 is TGTGCCAGCGCAACCACCTGGGGGCGGGAAATGGGGGAGACCCAGTACTTC. Protein: CASATTWGREMGETQYF.

This sequence joins TRBV29-1 and TRBJ1-5, with 12 bases aligning to TRBD1. CDR1 SQVTM and CDR2 ANQGSEA come from the germline V gene. The CDR3 is 13 residues long. Trimming took 7 bases from V and 6 from J; bases not matched to a gene: 4. The CDR3 coding sequence is TGCAGCGCTGGGACAGGGGGCAGTCAGCCCCAGCATTTT. This gives the protein CSAGTGGSQPQHF.

The chain joins TRBV2 to TRBJ2-3; D unclear. Per the germline V gene, CDR1 is SNHLY and CDR2 is FYNNEI. CDR3 length: 13 amino acids. Between the trimmed V and J ends, which lost 6 bases and 1 base, there was a span of 8 bases. CDR3: CASSWRGTDTQYF. DNA for the CDR3: TGTGCCAGCAGCTGGCGCGGCACAGATACGCAGTATTTT.

V gene TRBV5-6 combines with J gene TRBJ2-6; the D gene is possibly TRBD1 (6 bases). The CDR3 length is 18 residues. V lost 4 bases and J lost 3, with 20 bases in between. Germline V CDR1 and CDR2: SGHDT, YYEEEE. CDR3 residues: CASSLTSSYRVGANVLTF. Here the CDR3 DNA reads TGTGCCAGCAGCCTCACCTCCTCCTACAGGGTTGGGGCCAACGTCCTGACTTTC.

The chain links TRBV2 to TRBJ1-5; D not certain. The CDR3 is made up of 16 amino acids. The germline V gene encodes CDR1 SNHLY and CDR2 FYNNEI. V was trimmed by 4 bases and J by 0 bases, leaving 13 bases between them. As DNA, the CDR3 is TGTGCCAGCAGTGGCGGCACCTTGTATAGCAATCAGCCCCAGCATTTT. It encodes CASSGGTLYSNQPQHF.

The genes are TRBV6-5 and TRBJ1-2, with 10 bases fitting TRBD1. Germline loops: CDR1 MNHEY, CDR2 SVGAGI. The CDR3 consists of 15 residues. Trimming cost V 0 bases and J 9 bases; bases outside gene matches: 7. The CDR3 sequence: CASSYSGTGEKSYTF. The CDR3 coding sequence is TGTGCCAGCAGTTACTCCGGGACAGGGGAAAAGAGCTACACCTTC.

V gene TRBV28 combines with J gene TRBJ1-5, with D possibly matching TRBD1 (6 bases). Between the trimmed V and J ends, which lost 4 bases and 4 bases, there was a span of 8 bases. This CDR3 comprises 13 residues. Germline V gene data show CDR1 as MDHEN and CDR2 as SYDVKM. CDR3 protein: CASSSGANQPQHF. CDR3 in DNA: TGTGCCAGCAGTTCAGGGGCAAATCAGCCCCAGCATTTT.